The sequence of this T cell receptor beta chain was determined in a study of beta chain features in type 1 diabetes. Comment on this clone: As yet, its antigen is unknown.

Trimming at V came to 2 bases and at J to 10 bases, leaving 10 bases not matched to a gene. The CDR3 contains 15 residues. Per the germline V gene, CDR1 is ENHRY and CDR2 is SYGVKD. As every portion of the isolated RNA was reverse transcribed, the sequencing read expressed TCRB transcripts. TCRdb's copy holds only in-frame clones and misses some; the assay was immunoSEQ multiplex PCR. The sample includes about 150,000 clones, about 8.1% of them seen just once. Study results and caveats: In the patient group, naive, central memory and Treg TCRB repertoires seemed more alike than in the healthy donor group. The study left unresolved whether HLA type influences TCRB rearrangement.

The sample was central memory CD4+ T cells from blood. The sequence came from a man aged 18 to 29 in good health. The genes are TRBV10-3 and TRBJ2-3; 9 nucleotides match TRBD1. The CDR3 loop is CAISERRDRESAQYF. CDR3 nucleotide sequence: TGTGCCATCAGTGAGAGGAGGGACAGGGAAAGTGCGCAGTATTTT.